These 28 T cell receptor beta chains share one sample of origin, sequenced in a study of shared clonotypes between healthy human individuals. TCRdb's copy holds only in-frame clones and misses some; the assay was immunoSEQ multiplex PCR. The sample consists of some 2 million clones, around 95% of them appearing once. The specimen was naive CD4+ T cells sorted from blood. Subset of the sample: CD45RA+ positively selected. These receptors originate from a man between 18 and 35 years old in good health.

The chain combines TRBV10-3 with TRBJ2-7; the D is unclear. CDR3 length equals 12 residues. V gave up 10 bases and J gave up 0 bases, with 10 bases separating them. Germline CDR1 is ENHRY and CDR2 is SYGVKD. CDR3: CATETASYEQYF. The CDR3, as DNA: TGTGCCACCGAGACGGCCTCCTACGAGCAGTACTTC.

The V and J genes are TRBV27 and TRBJ2-1; D gene ambiguous. The CDR3 covers 15 residues. CDR1 is MNHEY, CDR2 SMNVEV, per germline (reference sequence). With 5 bases removed from V and 3 bases from J, the gap between germline ends came to 14 bases. CDR3 bases: TGTGCCAGCAGTCCAAGGGTTTTGTTCTACAATGAGCAGTTCTTC. Encoded protein: CASSPRVLFYNEQFF.

About this clone: Other DNA sequences of this sample code for an identical CDR3. The V call is TRBV18, the J call TRBJ2-5; a possible D gene is TRBD1 (5 bases). The CDR3 consists of 15 residues. Germline CDR1 KGHSH, CDR2 LQKENI. V gave up 0 bases and J gave up 0 bases, with 8 bases separating them. CDR3: CASSPPGRNQETQYF. The CDR3 nucleotides are TGTGCCAGCTCACCACCGGGGCGGAACCAAGAGACCCAGTACTTC.

This chain connects TRBV27 to TRBJ1-6; maybe TRBD1 (5 bases). The CDR3 sequence is 15 residues long. V lost 8 bases to trimming and J lost 6 bases, with 17 bases between them. The germline V gene has CDR1 MNHEY and CDR2 SMNVEV (reference sequence). The DNA of the CDR3 is TGTGCCAGCGCTCCCAAGAGACAGATTAATTCACCCCTCCACTTT. It is translated as CASAPKRQINSPLHF.

V and J are TRBV7-2 and TRBJ2-1; D is ambiguous. This CDR3 is 16 amino acids long. Germline values: CDR1 SGHTA, CDR2 FQGNSA. V dropped 1 base and J dropped 0 bases, with 10 bases sitting between them. CDR3 amino acids: CASSLDGLSSYNEQFF. Here the CDR3 DNA reads TGTGCCAGCAGCTTAGACGGGTTGAGCTCCTACAATGAGCAGTTCTTC.

This clone occurred once. The chain's CDR3 is CASRPWDRAYEQYF. DNA for the CDR3: TGTGCAAGTCGCCCGTGGGACCGGGCCTACGAGCAGTACTTC. The chain carries TRBV12-2 and TRBJ2-7. TRBV12-2 is given as a pseudogene. The CDR3 length is 14 residues.

The chain is built from TRBV10-3 and TRBJ1-1; D is perhaps TRBD1 (6 bases). This CDR3 has 14 amino acids. Trimming cost V 0 bases and J 6 bases, with 11 bases left between them. Germline values: CDR1 ENHRY, CDR2 SYGVKD. This CDR3 is CAISESWRGSEAFF. The CDR3 DNA follows: TGTGCCATCAGTGAGTCGTGGAGGGGGTCTGAAGCTTTCTTT.

CDR3 in amino acids: CASSLATIETQYF. CDR3 in DNA: TGCGCCAGCAGCTTGGCCACGATAGAGACCCAGTACTTC. The chain is built from TRBV5-1 and TRBJ2-5; D is unresolved. The V end lost 0 bases, the J end lost 4 bases, and 7 bases lay between the germline ends. CDR1 and CDR2 (germline): SGHRS, YFSETQ. CDR3 length: 13 amino acids.

The chain is built from TRBV19 and TRBJ1-2, with TRBD1 as a possible D gene (5 bases). The CDR3 extends over 13 amino acids. V lost 4 bases to trimming and J lost 4 bases, with 10 bases between them. Germline V lookup: CDR1 LNHDA, CDR2 SQIVND (reference sequence). CDR3 region: CASSKGVGYGYTF. In nucleotides, the CDR3 is TGTGCCAGTAGTAAAGGGGTAGGCTATGGCTACACCTTC.

A single count supports this clone. The rearrangement links TRBV6-5 to TRBJ2-7; D may be TRBD2 (6 bases). The CDR3 contains 14 residues. Trimming pared 5 bases from V and 3 bases from J, leaving 14 bases between. Germline CDR1 is MNHEY and CDR2 is SVGAGI. CDR3 sequence: CASSPGGVGYEQYF. The CDR3 bases are TGTGCCAGCAGTCCCGGAGGGGTAGGCTACGAGCAGTACTTC.

This sequence joins TRBV30 and TRBJ2-5; possibly TRBD1 or TRBD2 for D (5 bases each). CDR1 GTSNPN and CDR2 SVGIG come from the germline V gene (reference sequence). The CDR3 has 15 amino acids. V shed 2 bases and J shed 2 bases, with 15 bases lying between them. The CDR3 protein is CAWSSGQKGQETQYF. The DNA for the CDR3 is TGTGCCTGGAGTTCGGGGCAGAAGGGTCAAGAGACCCAGTACTTC. Drawing the rest from reference TRBV30 and TRBJ2-5, the complete variable domain is SQTIHQWPATLVQPVGSPLSLECTVEGTSNPNLYWYRQAAGRGLQLLFYSVGIGQISSEVPQNLSASRPQDRQFILSSKKLLLSDSGFYLCAWSSGQKGQETQYFGPGTRLLVL.

This clone is a singleton in its sample. The V gene is TRBV7-2, the J gene TRBJ2-1, with TRBD2 matching 13 bases. Germline-derived CDR1 and CDR2 are SGHTA and FQGNSA. The CDR3 loop spans 16 amino acids. J lost 6 bases, V lost 5 bases, and 7 bases had no gene match. CDR3 bases: TGTGCCAGCAGCATACTAGCGGGAGGGCCGTTCAATGAGCAGTTCTTC. It encodes CASSILAGGPFNEQFF.

This clone was counted once. J is TRBJ1-2 and V is TRBV6-6; D remains ambiguous. Germline V gene sequence: CDR1 MNHNY, CDR2 SVGAGI (reference sequence). The CDR3 is 12 amino acids. V shed 6 bases and J shed 8 bases, with 13 bases lying between them. The CDR3 coding sequence is TGTGCCAGCAGCCCATCCCGGGAGGGCTACACCTTC. As protein: CASSPSREGYTF.

The CDR3 nucleotides read TGTGCCAGCTCGGCGGGACAGGGTTACGAGCAGTACTTC. This sequence encodes CASSAGQGYEQYF. The V and J genes are TRBV18 and TRBJ2-7; 9 bases are a match to TRBD1. The V segment lost 6 bases and the J segment 4 bases; nucleotides outside the gene matches: 4. The CDR3 extends over 13 amino acids. Germline CDR1 reads KGHSH; CDR2 reads LQKENI.

Regarding this clone: The CDR3 does not end in the conserved phenylalanine or tryptophan, so this is likely a read error. V is TRBV7-9 and J is TRBJ2-3, with 7 bases matching TRBD1. The V gene end was trimmed by 3 bases and the J gene end by 2 bases; junction bases not matched to a gene: 5. This CDR3 spans 15 amino acids. Germline CDR1 is SEHNR and CDR2 is FQNEAQ (reference sequence). CDR3 coding DNA: TGTGCCAGCAGCTTTGACAGGGTTATCACAGATACGCAGTATCTT. Amino acids: CASSFDRVITDTQYL.

This chain uses TRBV6-1 with TRBJ2-3, with D possibly matching TRBD1 (5 bases). The CDR3 runs 13 residues. CDR1 MNHNS and CDR2 SASEGT come from the germline V gene. The V end lost 4 bases, the J end lost 1 base, and 6 bases lay between the germline ends. CDR3 nucleotides: TGTGCCAGCAGTGGACAGCGCACAGATACGCAGTATTTT. Translated: CASSGQRTDTQYF.

This chain uses TRBV11-2 with TRBJ2-3, with 8 bases lining up with TRBD1. V lost 4 bases, J lost 3 bases, and 9 bases stayed unmatched. The CDR3 has 16 amino acids. Germline CDR1 and CDR2: SGHAT and FQNNGV. The CDR3 here is CASSWAGRGRTDTQYF. CDR3 nucleotides: TGTGCCAGCAGCTGGGCCGGCAGGGGGCGTACAGATACGCAGTATTTT.

Here the CDR3 DNA reads TGTGCCAGCAGTTACGGCGTTCCTGAGACCCAGTACTTC. Its translation: CASSYGVPETQYF. The chain couples TRBV6-5 to TRBJ2-5; D is undetermined. The ends were cut back, 2 bases at V and 5 bases at J, with 9 bases in the middle. The CDR3 totals 13 residues. Germline V gene lookup returns CDR1 MNHEY and CDR2 SVGAGI.

This chain uses TRBV2 with TRBJ1-1, with D perhaps matching TRBD1 (5 bases). The germline CDR1 and CDR2 sequences are SNHLY and FYNNEI. The CDR3 spans 11 residues. Deletions cut 9 bases from V and 3 bases from J, with 8 bases between. CDR3 in DNA: TGTGCCAGAGTAGGGGACACTGAAGCTTTCTTT. Protein sequence: CARVGDTEAFF.

On this clone itself: This same CDR3 is encoded by further DNA sequences in the sample. The chain employs TRBV11-3 and TRBJ2-1; D perhaps matches TRBD2 (6 bases). The germline gives CDR1 SGHNT, CDR2 YENEEA. This CDR3 is 13 amino acids long. Between the trimmed V and J ends, which lost 6 bases and 3 bases, there was a span of 9 bases. CDR3 coding DNA: TGTGCCAGCAGTTTGGGGGGCTACAATGAGCAGTTCTTC. This translates into CASSLGGYNEQFF.

With regard to this clone: The same CDR3 also results from other DNA sequences found in this sample. The V and J genes are TRBV30 and TRBJ1-3, with D hard to call. The germline gives CDR1 GTSNPN, CDR2 SVGIG (reference sequence). Trimming cost V 0 bases and J 4 bases, with 4 bases left between them. The CDR3 contains 12 residues. This CDR3 reads CAWSVLGNTIYF. The DNA for the CDR3 is TGTGCCTGGAGTGTTTTAGGAAACACCATATATTTT.

This chain joins TRBV25-1 and TRBJ1-3; D call uncertain. Germline CDR1 and CDR2: MGHDK and SYGVNS. The V end was cut by 5 bases, the J end by 3 bases, with 8 bases between. The CDR3 has 13 amino acids. The CDR3 reads CASSLGSGNTIYF. The CDR3, as DNA: TGTGCCAGCAGTTTAGGGAGTGGAAACACCATATATTTT.

The rearrangement links TRBV28 to TRBJ1-6; D not resolved. In germline, CDR1 is MDHEN, CDR2 SYDVKM. The V and J ends lost 6 bases and 0 bases respectively, with 21 bases between them. CDR3 length: 19 residues. The CDR3 reads CASSLIPWRLSSYNSPLHF. CDR3 nucleotide sequence: TGTGCCAGCAGCCTAATTCCCTGGAGGCTAAGCTCCTATAATTCACCCCTCCACTTT.

The chain links TRBV27 to TRBJ1-2; D remains ambiguous. V dropped 0 bases and J dropped 0 bases, with 8 bases sitting between them. Germline V lookup: CDR1 MNHEY, CDR2 SMNVEV (reference sequence). This CDR3 spans 15 amino acids. Written as DNA, the CDR3 is TGTGCCAGCAGTTTATCACGGCTTTCTAACTATGGCTACACCTTC. Protein sequence: CASSLSRLSNYGYTF.

The chain is built from TRBV28 and TRBJ1-3; D gene uncertain. The CDR3 runs to 17 residues. Germline CDR1 MDHEN, CDR2 SYDVKM. The V end was cut by 4 bases, the J end by 0 bases, with 16 bases between. DNA of the CDR3: TGTGCCAGCAGTTCAACATCCCGCAGGCCCTCTGGAAACACCATATATTTT. Translating gives CASSSTSRRPSGNTIYF.

The rearrangement links TRBV5-1 to TRBJ2-5; TRBD1 agrees at 7 bases. After removal of 4 bases from V and 3 bases from J, the junction contained 3 bases not matched to a gene. This CDR3 is 13 amino acids long. Germline loops: CDR1 SGHRS, CDR2 YFSETQ. In DNA, the CDR3 is TGCGCCAGCAGCCGGGGACAGAAAGAGACCCAGTACTTC. Encoded protein: CASSRGQKETQYF.

The genes are TRBV5-1 and TRBJ2-1, with D possibly being TRBD2 (6 bases). The length of the CDR3 is 13 residues. The germline V gene encodes CDR1 SGHRS and CDR2 YFSETQ. V dropped 0 bases and J dropped 8 bases, with 9 bases sitting between them. CDR3 DNA sequence: TGCGCCAGCAGCTTGGGGAGGGCCGATGAGCAGTTCTTC. Protein: CASSLGRADEQFF.

A note on this clone: The same CDR3 can be traced to other DNA sequences in this sample. CDR3 amino acids: CASSLSGTEAFF. The CDR3 DNA follows: TGCGCCAGCAGCTTGTCGGGCACTGAAGCTTTCTTT. The chain employs TRBV5-1 and TRBJ1-1, with D unclear. CDR1 is SGHRS and CDR2 is YFSETQ in the germline V gene. Trimming removed 1 base at V and 4 bases at J, with 5 bases between. CDR3 length equals 12 residues.